Reported below is one T cell receptor beta chain. The sample comes from a study of PD-L1 blockade in urothelial cancer. The CDR3 consists of 15 residues. V was clipped by 5 bases and J by 4 bases; unmatched bases: 7. Germline V gene data show CDR1 as MNHEY and CDR2 as SMNVEV (reference sequence). Time point specified: peripheral blood 6 weeks after treatment start. TCRdb keeps only in-frame clones here, not all; method: immunoSEQ multiplex PCR. Of tens of thousands of clones detected, about 90% appear once; the ten largest clones hold approximately 10%. The sequence derives from a man between 60 and 70 years old with urothelial cancer. The source was PBMCs, collected around atezolizumab (anti-PD-L1) treatment. V usage is TRBV27 and J usage is TRBJ2-5; 10 nucleotides match TRBD1. DNA for the CDR3: TGTGCCAGCAGTGGCCGGGACAGGGGTCCAGAGACCCAGTACTTC. It encodes CASSGRDRGPETQYF.